This T cell receptor (beta chain) was sequenced for a study of blood T cell repertoires in COVID-19. Study details: Acute-phase and convalescent COVID-19 samples originated in the United States, Italy and Spain. T cells, B-cell-depleted T cells, or PBMCs supplied cDNA or gDNA.

Per the study methods: Researchers report that nucleated cell counts were estimated from reference gene primer amplification. Only in-frame clones appear in the TCRdb table, and some are missing; sequencing was by immunoSEQ multiplex PCR. That table furnishes V, J and clone size, whereas the DNA furnished D and trimming. Of 50,000 to 65,000 clones listed, 85% were seen once; the top ten hold under 5%. The junction had 4 bases not matched to a gene; V was cut back by 3 bases and J by 5 bases. The length of the CDR3 is 14 residues. Germline values: CDR1 SGHAT, CDR2 FQNNGV. Sequenced input: peripheral blood. This clonotype was obtained from a man in his forties or fifties with active COVID-19. The chain recombines TRBV11-2 with TRBJ1-1, with TRBD1 matching 9 bases. This CDR3 reads CASSLDRGRTEAFF. Written as DNA, the CDR3 is TGTGCCAGCAGCTTGGACAGGGGTAGGACTGAAGCTTTCTTT.